The source of this TCR beta chain is a study of Graves' ophthalmopathy and Graves' hyperthyroidism. Overall study: Peripheral blood was gathered at the point of initial diagnosis, before any treatment started.

This clonotype was seen ten or more times. The CDR3 loop spans 13 amino acids. Trimming left V 5 bases short and J 2 bases short, with 9 bases between. Germline V CDR1 and CDR2: MNHEY, SMNVEV (reference sequence). Amplification of TCR beta CDR3 regions used RNA transcripts. A first-round RT-PCR used HTBI primers, followed by a second-round multiplex PCR. TCRdb re-analysed the multiplex PCR reads in MiXCR, keeping a single row per CDR3 protein. The table records 350,000 or so distinct CDR3 sequences, roughly 15% of them present only once. The sample was peripheral blood. The rearrangement uses TRBV27 and TRBJ2-5; D unclear. The TCR sequence derives from an adult man with Graves' ophthalmopathy. CDR3 residues: CASSMIEQETQYF. CDR3 sequence (DNA): TGTGCCAGCAGTATGATAGAACAAGAGACCCAGTACTTC.